One and the same sample provided the 17 T cell receptor beta chains below, sequenced in a study of T cells expressing NK-cell markers. TCRdb re-called the 5' RACE reads and gives one entry per CDR3 protein, without DNA. This table holds 250,000 to 300,000 distinct CDR3 sequences. Sequenced sample: blood T cells: a sorted CD56 or NKG2C T cell subset, CD4+ or CD8+ T cells, or bulk PBMC T cells (not recorded which). The receptors originated from a young man in good health.

This rearrangement joins TRBV7-6 to TRBJ2-1; the TRBD2 assignment by TCRdb is unverifiable without DNA. The germline gives CDR1 SGHVS, CDR2 FNYEAQ. The CDR3 has 14 amino acids. The CDR3: CASSLGGLHNEQFF.

This sequence joins TRBV13 and TRBJ1-6; without DNA, the TCRdb call of TRBD1 cannot be checked. The CDR3 contains 13 residues. Germline-derived CDR1 and CDR2 are PRHDT and FYEKMQ (reference sequence). The CDR3 sequence: CASSPGPFLPLHF. The whole variable domain, remainder taken from reference TRBV13 and TRBJ1-6, is AAGVIQSPRHLIKEKRETATLKCYPIPRHDTVYWYQQGPGQDPQFLISFYEKMQSDKGSIPDRFSAQQFSDYHSELNMSSLELGDSALYFCASSPGPFLPLHFGNGTRLTVT.

V is TRBV5-6 and J is TRBJ1-1. This CDR3 has 15 residues. CDR1 and CDR2 from the germline V gene are SGHDT and YYEEEE. The CDR3 loop is CASSLKQTLLTEAFF.

The CDR3 region is CASSTELDRPSSGNTIYF. The chain carries TRBV9 and TRBJ1-3; TCRdb returns TRBD1, unconfirmable since there is no DNA. CDR1 and CDR2 (germline): SGDLS, YYNGEE. This CDR3 is built from 18 residues.

The V call is TRBV6-5, the J call TRBJ1-5. CDR1 is MNHEY, CDR2 SVGAGI, per germline. CDR3 size: 15 residues. CDR3 protein: CASSYSLGRGQPQHF.

CDR3 in amino acids: CASSLAWEGNEQFF. The gene calls are TRBV12-3 or TRBV12-4 and TRBJ2-1; lacking DNA, the TRBD2 call made by TCRdb goes unchecked. The CDR3 spans 14 residues.

The J gene is TRBJ1-1, the V gene TRBV6-5. This CDR3 contains 12 residues. Germline values: CDR1 MNHEY, CDR2 SVGAGI. CDR3 region: CASSYSNTEAFF.

The V gene is TRBV7-9, the J gene TRBJ2-3; without DNA, the TCRdb call of TRBD2 cannot be checked. The CDR3 is 17 amino acids. Germline V CDR1 and CDR2: SEHNR, FQNEAQ (reference sequence). This CDR3 reads CASSLRERLAGKDTQYF.

V gene TRBV18 combines with J gene TRBJ2-1; TCRdb reports TRBD1, a call that lacks DNA to check it against. CDR3 size: 16 residues. Looked up from germline, CDR1 is KGHSH and CDR2 is LQKENI. The chain's CDR3 is CASSPATGGVYNEQFF.

This rearrangement joins TRBV7-8 to TRBJ1-5; with no DNA, the TCRdb D assignment of TRBD1 cannot be verified. The CDR3 contains 13 residues. Germline loops: CDR1 SGHVS, CDR2 FQNEAQ. Here the CDR3 reads CASSLASDRPQHF.

The chain has TRBV28 and TRBJ2-3; TCRdb calls TRBD2, which cannot be checked without DNA. From germline, CDR1 is MDHEN and CDR2 SYDVKM. The CDR3 has 13 residues. Here the CDR3 reads CVATGLGTDTQYF.

This chain connects TRBV5-1 to TRBJ2-5; TCRdb's D call, TRBD2, is unchecked because there is no DNA. The CDR3 runs to 15 residues. CDR1 is SGHRS and CDR2 is YFSETQ in the germline V gene. The CDR3 region is CASSFSLAGSETQYF.

This rearrangement joins TRBV9 to TRBJ2-1; checking the TCRdb D call of TRBD2 is not possible without DNA. Germline V gene sequence: CDR1 SGDLS, CDR2 YYNGEE. The CDR3 loop spans 17 amino acids. The CDR3 here is CASSVAWGERGYNEQFF.

The rearrangement joins TRBV12-3 or TRBV12-4 to TRBJ2-7; there is no DNA to check the TCRdb D call of TRBD1. This CDR3 spans 12 amino acids. The CDR3 sequence is CASSPWTGEQYF.

The chain couples TRBV12-3 or TRBV12-4 to TRBJ2-6; the D call from TCRdb, TRBD2, cannot be confirmed without DNA. This CDR3 has 17 amino acids. The CDR3 is CASSTGTPSSGANVLTF.

The chain combines TRBV12-3 or TRBV12-4 with TRBJ2-1; with no DNA, the TCRdb D assignment of TRBD2 cannot be verified. The CDR3 is made up of 19 amino acids. CDR3 sequence reads: CASSFLMKLAGVSRNEQFF.

This chain joins TRBV6-1 and TRBJ2-1. In germline, CDR1 is MNHNS, CDR2 SASEGT. This CDR3 is 13 amino acids long. CDR3 in amino acids: CASSSHRGNEQFF.